A single sample is the source of the 23 T cell receptor beta chains below, sequenced in a study of blood T cell repertoires in COVID-19. This table comes from immunoSEQ multiplex PCR, and its TCRdb copy is limited to in-frame clones, with some not included. The table lists around 180,000 clones, approximately 90% of them singletons. Sequencing was performed on peripheral blood. These receptors all stem from a man in his sixties with acute or convalescent COVID-19.

Only one count was recorded for this clone. The chain recombines TRBV4-1 with TRBJ1-5; TRBD1 is a possible D gene (5 bases). V was cut by 3 bases and J by 4 bases, with 19 bases left in between. The germline gives CDR1 MGHRA, CDR2 YSYEKL. The CDR3 consists of 17 residues. CDR3 sequence (DNA): TGCGCCAGCAGCCAGTTTTTTGGGGCCTTCGGAAATCAGCCCCAGCATTTT. Translating it yields CASSQFFGAFGNQPQHF.

The rearrangement uses TRBV7-9 and TRBJ2-7; 10 positions match TRBD1. The CDR3 sequence is 15 residues long. Germline-derived CDR1 and CDR2 are SEHNR and FQNEAQ (reference sequence). Losses at the gene ends were 5 bases for V and 6 bases for J; bases not matched to a gene: 10. CDR3 loop: CASSPMGTGVSEQYF. The CDR3 DNA reads TGTGCCAGCAGCCCCATGGGGACAGGGGTTTCCGAGCAGTACTTC. The full variable domain, completed using reference TRBV7-9 and TRBJ2-7, is DTGVSQNPRHKITKRGQNVTFRCDPISEHNRLYWYRQTLGQGPEFLTYFQNEAQLEKSRLLSDRFSAERPKGSFSTLEIQRTEQGDSAMYLCASSPMGTGVSEQYFGPGTRLTVT.

This rearrangement joins TRBV7-9 to TRBJ2-7; the match to TRBD1 covers 7 bases. There are 14 residues in the CDR3. Germline CDR1 SEHNR, CDR2 FQNEAQ (reference sequence). The V segment lost 5 bases and the J segment 2 bases; nucleotides outside the gene matches: 6. CDR3: CASSPRQGPYEQYF. The CDR3, as DNA: TGTGCCAGCAGCCCCCGACAGGGACCCTACGAGCAGTACTTC.

This chain uses TRBV19 with TRBJ1-1; the match to TRBD1 covers 7 bases. The V gene's germline CDR1 is LNHDA and CDR2 SQIVND (reference sequence). After removal of 5 bases from V and 2 bases from J, the junction contained 5 bases not matched to a gene. The CDR3 consists of 14 residues. CDR3 residues: CASSLWTGNTEAFF. The CDR3 DNA reads TGTGCCAGTAGTCTTTGGACAGGAAACACTGAAGCTTTCTTT.

The rearrangement joins TRBV6-1 to TRBJ1-6; TRBD1 matches 8 bases. With 1 base clipped from V and 3 bases from J, the junction kept 5 bases outside the gene matches. In germline, CDR1 is MNHNS, CDR2 SASEGT. CDR3 length: 17 amino acids. CDR3 sequence reads: CASSEGGTGRYNSPLHF. DNA of the CDR3: TGTGCCAGCAGTGAAGGTGGGACAGGCCGCTATAATTCACCCCTCCACTTT.

This sequence joins TRBV18 and TRBJ2-2; 8 bases align to TRBD1. Germline CDR1 is KGHSH and CDR2 is LQKENI. V was clipped by 2 bases and J by 1 base; unmatched bases: 0. The CDR3 contains 15 residues. CDR3 amino acids: CASSPGQGNTGELFF. In DNA, the CDR3 is TGTGCCAGCTCACCAGGACAGGGGAACACCGGGGAGCTGTTTTTT.

The chain couples TRBV6-2 or TRBV6-3 to TRBJ2-7; the D gene is possibly TRBD2 (6 bases). The CDR3 has 15 amino acids. The germline V gene encodes CDR1 MNHEY and CDR2 SVGEGT. V was pared by 4 bases and J by 1 base, with 14 bases between. The CDR3: CASSSLEGLSYEQYF. The DNA of the CDR3 is TGTGCCAGCAGTTCCTTAGAGGGACTGTCCTACGAGCAGTACTTC.

V usage is TRBV5-6 and J usage is TRBJ1-5, with D maybe TRBD1 (6 bases). The V and J ends lost 0 bases and 6 bases respectively, with 10 bases between them. The CDR3 length is 14 residues. CDR1 SGHDT and CDR2 YYEEEE come from the germline V gene. The CDR3 DNA sequence: TGTGCCAGCAGCTTGGTGGGGGCGGGTCAGCCCCAGCATTTT. It yields the protein CASSLVGAGQPQHF.

The rearrangement uses TRBV5-6 and TRBJ2-7; 7 positions match TRBD2. The length of the CDR3 is 14 residues. The J segment lost 7 bases and the V segment lost 0 bases, leaving 7 bases of the junction unmatched. Germline assignment: CDR1 SGHDT and CDR2 YYEEEE. CDR3 amino acids: CASSLAVGEGEQYV. The CDR3 coding sequence is TGTGCCAGCAGCTTGGCGGTAGGGGAGGGGGAGCAGTACGTC.

CDR3: CSFVRGANTEAFF. The CDR3 nucleotides read TGCAGCTTCGTTCGGGGGGCGAACACTGAAGCTTTCTTT. This chain uses TRBV29-1 with TRBJ1-1; a possible D gene is TRBD1 (6 bases). The CDR3 covers 13 residues. The germline gives CDR1 SQVTM, CDR2 ANQGSEA. V lost 8 bases to trimming and J lost 1 base, with 14 bases between them. The variable domain in full, completed from reference TRBV29-1 and TRBJ1-1, reads SAVISQKPSRDICQRGTSLTIQCQVDSQVTMMFWYRQQPGQSLTLIATANQGSEATYESGFVIDKFPISRPNLTFSTLTVSNMSPEDSSIYLCSFVRGANTEAFFGQGTRLTVV.

This chain connects TRBV7-8 to TRBJ1-2, with TRBD1 as a possible D gene (5 bases). The V gene lost 5 bases and the J gene lost 5 bases, with 24 bases spanning the gap. CDR1 is SGHVS and CDR2 is FQNEAQ in the germline V gene. CDR3 size: 17 residues. CDR3 bases: TGTGCCAGCAGCCAGATTCTCGGGGGGTCCGACCTTTATGGCTACACCTTC. This codes for CASSQILGGSDLYGYTF.

The V and J genes are TRBV11-2 and TRBJ2-5; D possibly corresponds to TRBD2 (6 bases). Trimming took 5 bases from V and 2 from J, leaving 9 bases between them. From germline, CDR1 is SGHAT and CDR2 FQNNGV. The CDR3 extends over 13 amino acids. The CDR3 region has the DNA TGTGCCAGCAGCCAGACTAGGCAAGAGACCCAGTACTTC. This codes for CASSQTRQETQYF.

The rearrangement uses TRBV10-1 and TRBJ2-1, with 8 bases fitting TRBD1. Looked up from germline, CDR1 is WNHNN and CDR2 is SYGVQD (reference sequence). The CDR3 spans 14 residues. V dropped 3 bases and J dropped 5; count of bases not matched to a gene: 3. DNA of the CDR3: TGCGCCAGCAGTGATAACAGGGGGAACAATGAGCAGTTCTTC. Amino acids: CASSDNRGNNEQFF.

The J gene is TRBJ1-2, the V gene TRBV7-3, with TRBD1 matching over 8 bases. Germline V gene data show CDR1 as SGHTA and CDR2 as FQGTGA. The CDR3 length is 12 residues. Germline trimming cut 3 bases from V and 11 bases from J; bases unmatched to any gene: 5. The CDR3 nucleotides read TGTGCCAGCAGCTTGGTACAGGGGGAGTACACCTTC. Its translation is CASSLVQGEYTF. The full variable domain, in which reference TRBV7-3 and TRBJ1-2 provide the parts outside the CDR3, is GAGVSQTPSNKVTEKGKYVELRCDPISGHTALYWYRQSLGQGPEFLIYFQGTGAADDSGLPNDRFFAVRPEGSVSTLKIQRTERGDSAVYLCASSLVQGEYTFGSGTRLTVV.

This rearrangement joins TRBV6-5 to TRBJ1-2; D is possibly TRBD1 (6 bases). Germline assignment: CDR1 MNHEY and CDR2 SVGAGI. V lost 5 bases and J lost 4, with 14 bases in between. CDR3 size: 14 residues. The CDR3 sequence is CASSTGQSGYGYTF. CDR3 in DNA: TGTGCCAGCAGTACGGGACAATCGGGCTATGGCTACACCTTC.

This clone was picked up many times. The V call is TRBV12-3 or TRBV12-4, the J call TRBJ1-3, with unresolved D. The CDR3 extends over 13 amino acids. V was clipped by 6 bases and J by 4 bases, with 10 bases between them. DNA for the CDR3: TGTGCCAGCAGCCGTGAACAGGGAAACACCATATATTTT. This codes for CASSREQGNTIYF.

The V call is TRBV9, the J call TRBJ1-1; 9 bases fit TRBD1. The germline V gene has CDR1 SGDLS and CDR2 YYNGEE. With 0 bases clipped from V and 8 bases from J, the junction kept 8 bases outside the gene matches. The CDR3 loop spans 15 amino acids. CDR3 in DNA: TGTGCCAGCAGCGTAGACGGGACAGGGAGTAAAGAAGCTTTCTTT. It codes for CASSVDGTGSKEAFF. Full variable domain (outside the CDR3, taken from reference TRBV9 and TRBJ1-1): DSGVTQTPKHLITATGQRVTLRCSPRSGDLSVYWYQQSLDQGLQFLIQYYNGEERAKGNILERFSAQQFPDLHSELNLSSLELGDSALYFCASSVDGTGSKEAFFGQGTRLTVV.

V is TRBV5-4 and J is TRBJ1-6; D is possibly TRBD1 (5 bases). V gave up 0 bases and J gave up 9 bases, with 16 bases separating them. The CDR3 is 16 residues long. Looked up from germline, CDR1 is SGHNT and CDR2 is YYREEE (reference sequence). CDR3 sequence (DNA): TGTGCCAGCAGCTTGGCCGTAGGGGTTTCTACTTCACCCCTCCACTTT. Protein: CASSLAVGVSTSPLHF.

The chain has TRBV5-1 and TRBJ2-1; TRBD1 aligns across 7 bases. The ends lost 4 bases at V and 0 bases at J; junction bases unmatched: 4. The CDR3 totals 15 residues. Germline loops: CDR1 SGHRS, CDR2 YFSETQ. In nucleotides, the CDR3 is TGCGCCAGCAGCGTTCAGGGGGACTCCTACAATGAGCAGTTCTTC. Encoded protein: CASSVQGDSYNEQFF.

The genes are TRBV6-2 or TRBV6-3 and TRBJ2-2; D is ambiguous. Germline lookup yields CDR1 MNHEY and CDR2 SVGEGT. V was clipped by 2 bases and J by 3 bases, with 19 bases between them. The CDR3 has 18 amino acids. CDR3 coding DNA: TGTGCCAGCAGTTACACCCGAGGAGCCCGGCGTGACACCGGGGAGCTGTTTTTT. This translates into CASSYTRGARRDTGELFF.

The rearrangement links TRBV7-2 to TRBJ1-1; 7 bases line up with TRBD1. There are 12 residues in the CDR3. Per germline, CDR1 SGHTA and CDR2 FQGNSA. J lost 7 bases, V lost 7 bases, and 6 bases had no gene match. In DNA form, the CDR3 reads TGTGCCAGCATACGCGACAGGGTTGAAGCTTTCTTT. Translated: CASIRDRVEAFF.

The chain joins TRBV5-4 to TRBJ2-2; 15 positions agree with TRBD2. The germline CDR1 and CDR2 sequences are SGHNT and YYREEE (reference sequence). CDR3 length: 18 residues. J was trimmed by 4 bases and V by 4 bases; bases with no gene match: 8. Here the CDR3 reads CASSPGLAGGPATGELFF. CDR3 DNA sequence: TGTGCCAGCAGCCCCGGACTAGCGGGGGGGCCGGCCACCGGGGAGCTGTTTTTT.

The chain uses TRBV19 and TRBJ1-6; 7 bases are shared with TRBD1. V was clipped by 6 bases and J by 7 bases; unmatched bases: 12. This CDR3 comprises 16 residues. CDR1 is LNHDA and CDR2 is SQIVND in the germline V gene (reference sequence). The CDR3 reads CASSTGSGTVNSPLHF. The CDR3 nucleotides read TGTGCCAGTAGCACTGGCTCCGGGACAGTCAATTCACCCCTCCACTTT.